The present TCR beta chain was sequenced within a study of T cell repertoires in cytomegalovirus infection. TCRdb recomputed calls from the reads with MiXCR, one row per CDR3 protein. The sample yields hundreds of thousands of distinct CDR3 sequences, about 31% seen once. This clonotype was observed a handful of times. The antigen is not known. The CDR3 length is 15 residues. Germline CDR1 is SGHTA and CDR2 is FQGNSA. The V and J ends lost 1 base and 3 bases respectively, with 9 bases between them. Points from the study as a whole: The study identified carriers of CMV plus the relevant HLA from cumulative public TCR beta family frequency.

The genes are TRBV7-2 and TRBJ2-2; D may match TRBD1 or TRBD2 (5 bases each). This material consisted of cultured CD8+ T cells from PBMCs, taken from culture after CMV antigen stimulation. The receptor comes from a human donor in good health (CMV status not recorded). Some clones in this sample may be carry-over from other donors' samples. The CDR3 protein is CASSLVGEYTGELFF. In DNA form, the CDR3 reads TGTGCCAGCAGCTTAGTGGGGGAATACACCGGGGAGCTGTTTTTT.